This T cell receptor (beta chain) was profiled in a study of CD8+CD57+ T cells in acquired aplastic anemia. Turning to the study itself: Yields of DNA that came from sorted CD4+ and CD8+ cells averaged roughly 3.3 ug. Findings of the study overall: Statistical testing detected no significant gap in CD8+ Simpson's diversity between patients and controls. Overlapping CD8+ CDR3 repertoires of patients and controls contained nearly 30 shared sequences.

Notes on this clonotype: The target antigen is unknown.

All sequencing subjects had displayed CD8+CD57+ cell expansion on flow cytometry. Patients uniformly had severe acquired aplastic anemia. J gave up 4 bases and V 3 bases, and 6 bases lay outside the gene matches. CDR1 and CDR2 from the germline V gene are SGHVS and FQNEAQ. This CDR3 has 15 residues. The template used for profiling TCR beta VDJ and CDR3 was genomic DNA. TCRdb re-called the reads through MiXCR, storing one row per CDR3 protein. The table lists around 200,000 distinct CDR3 sequences, nearly 50% of them singletons, with over 10% in the top ten. The chain couples TRBV7-8 to TRBJ1-5, with 7 bases identical to TRBD1. Sequencing was performed on sorted CD4+, CD8+, or CD8+CD57+ T cells (not recorded which) from PBMCs. The sequence came from a human donor with aplastic anemia. The CDR3 DNA follows: TGTGCCAGCAGCTTCGACCCAGGGGGGAATCAGCCCCAGCATTTT. Its translation: CASSFDPGGNQPQHF.